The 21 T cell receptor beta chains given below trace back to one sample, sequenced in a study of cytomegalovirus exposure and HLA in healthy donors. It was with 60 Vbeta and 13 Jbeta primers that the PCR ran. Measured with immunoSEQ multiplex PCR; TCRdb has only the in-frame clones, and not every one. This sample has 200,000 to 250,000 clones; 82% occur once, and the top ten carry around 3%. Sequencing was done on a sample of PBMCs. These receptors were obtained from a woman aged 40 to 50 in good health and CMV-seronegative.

Written as DNA, the CDR3 is TGTGCCAGCAGTTACGATGTCAGGCAGCCCCAGCATTTT. Its translation is CASSYDVRQPQHF. V usage is TRBV6-5 and J usage is TRBJ1-5; D uncertain. The germline gives CDR1 MNHEY, CDR2 SVGAGI. V dropped 2 bases and J dropped 7 bases, with 9 bases sitting between them. The CDR3 covers 13 residues.

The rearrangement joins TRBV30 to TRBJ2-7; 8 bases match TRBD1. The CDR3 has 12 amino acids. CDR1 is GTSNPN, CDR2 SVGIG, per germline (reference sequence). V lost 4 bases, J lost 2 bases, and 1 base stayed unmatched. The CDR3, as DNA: TGTGCCTGGAAGGGACAGGCCTACGAGCAGTACTTC. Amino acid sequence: CAWKGQAYEQYF.

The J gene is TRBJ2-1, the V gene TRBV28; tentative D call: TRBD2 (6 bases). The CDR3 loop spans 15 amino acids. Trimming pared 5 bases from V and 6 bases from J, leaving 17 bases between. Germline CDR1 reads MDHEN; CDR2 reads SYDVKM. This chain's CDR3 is CASSINPWGVNEQFF. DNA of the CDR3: TGTGCCAGCAGTATCAACCCGTGGGGGGTCAATGAGCAGTTCTTC.

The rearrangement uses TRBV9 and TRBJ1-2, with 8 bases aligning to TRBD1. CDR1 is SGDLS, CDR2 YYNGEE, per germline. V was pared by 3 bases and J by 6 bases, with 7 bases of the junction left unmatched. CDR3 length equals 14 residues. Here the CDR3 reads CASSGPDRDHGYTF. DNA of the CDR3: TGTGCCAGCAGCGGACCGGACAGGGATCATGGCTACACCTTC.

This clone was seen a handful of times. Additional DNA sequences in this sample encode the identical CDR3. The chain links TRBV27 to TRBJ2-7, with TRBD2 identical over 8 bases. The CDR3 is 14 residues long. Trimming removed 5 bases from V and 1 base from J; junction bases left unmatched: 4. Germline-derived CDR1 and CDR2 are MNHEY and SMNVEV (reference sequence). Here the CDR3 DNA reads TGTGCCAGCAGTCTCAGCGGGAGTTCCTACGAGCAGTACTTC. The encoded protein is CASSLSGSSYEQYF.

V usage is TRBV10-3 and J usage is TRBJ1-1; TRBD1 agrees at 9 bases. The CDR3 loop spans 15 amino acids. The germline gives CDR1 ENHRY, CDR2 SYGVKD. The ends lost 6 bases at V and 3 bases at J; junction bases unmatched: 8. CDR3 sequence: CAIRGQGEFYTEAFF. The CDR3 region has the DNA TGTGCCATCAGGGGACAGGGAGAATTTTACACTGAAGCTTTCTTT.

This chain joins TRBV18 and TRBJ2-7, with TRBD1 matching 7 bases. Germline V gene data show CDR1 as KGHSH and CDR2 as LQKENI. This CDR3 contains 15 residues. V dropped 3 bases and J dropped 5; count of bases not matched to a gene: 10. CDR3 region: CASSPALLQGNEQYF. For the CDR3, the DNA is TGTGCCAGCTCACCGGCACTATTACAGGGGAACGAGCAGTACTTC. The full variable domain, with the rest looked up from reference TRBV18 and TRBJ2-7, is NAGVMQNPRHLVRRRGQEARLRCSPMKGHSHVYWYRQLPEEGLKFMVYLQKENIIDESGMPKERFSAEFPKEGPSILRIQQVVRGDSAAYFCASSPALLQGNEQYFGPGTRLTVT.

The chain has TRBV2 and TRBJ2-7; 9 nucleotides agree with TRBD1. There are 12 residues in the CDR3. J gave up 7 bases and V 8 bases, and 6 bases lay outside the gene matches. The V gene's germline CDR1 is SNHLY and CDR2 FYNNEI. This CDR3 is CASGGQGVEQYF. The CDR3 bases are TGTGCCAGCGGGGGACAGGGAGTTGAGCAGTACTTC. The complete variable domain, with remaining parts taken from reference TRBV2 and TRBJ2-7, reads EPEVTQTPSHQVTQMGQEVILRCVPISNHLYFYWYRQILGQKVEFLVSFYNNEISEKSEIFDDQFSVERPDGSNFTLKIRSTKLEDSAMYFCASGGQGVEQYFGPGTRLTVT.

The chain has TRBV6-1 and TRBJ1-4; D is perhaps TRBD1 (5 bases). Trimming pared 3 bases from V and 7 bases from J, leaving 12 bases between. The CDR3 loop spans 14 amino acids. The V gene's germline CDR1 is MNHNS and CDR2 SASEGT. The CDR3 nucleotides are TGTGCCAGCAGTGACTGGCAGGGAGGTGAAAAACTGTTTTTT. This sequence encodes CASSDWQGGEKLFF.

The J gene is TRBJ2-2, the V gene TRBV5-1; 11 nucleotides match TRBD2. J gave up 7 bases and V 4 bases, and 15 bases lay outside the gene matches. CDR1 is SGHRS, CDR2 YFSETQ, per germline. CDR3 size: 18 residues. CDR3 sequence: CASSRTKELAGAVGELFF. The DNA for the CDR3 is TGCGCCAGCAGCCGAACGAAAGAACTAGCGGGAGCCGTCGGGGAGCTGTTTTTT.

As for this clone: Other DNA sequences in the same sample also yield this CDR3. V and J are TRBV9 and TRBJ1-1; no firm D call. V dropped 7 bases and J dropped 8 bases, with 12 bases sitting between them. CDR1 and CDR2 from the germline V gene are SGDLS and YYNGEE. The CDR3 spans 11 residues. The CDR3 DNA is TGTGCCAGCGGGCACTCCCGAGAAGCTTTCTTT. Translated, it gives CASGHSREAFF.

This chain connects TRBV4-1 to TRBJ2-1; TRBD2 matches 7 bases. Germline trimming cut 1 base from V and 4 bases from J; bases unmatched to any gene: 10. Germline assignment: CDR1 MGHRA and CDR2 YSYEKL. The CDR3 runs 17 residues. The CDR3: CASSQVLPGEGYNEQFF. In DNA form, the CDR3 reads TGCGCCAGCAGCCAAGTCCTTCCTGGGGAGGGATACAATGAGCAGTTCTTC.

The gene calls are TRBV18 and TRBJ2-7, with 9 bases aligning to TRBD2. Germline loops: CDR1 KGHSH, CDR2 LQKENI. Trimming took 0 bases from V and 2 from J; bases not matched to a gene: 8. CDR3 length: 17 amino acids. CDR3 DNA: TGTGCCAGCTCACCACCGATATGGCGGGAGGGGACCTACGAGCAGTACTTC. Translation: CASSPPIWREGTYEQYF.

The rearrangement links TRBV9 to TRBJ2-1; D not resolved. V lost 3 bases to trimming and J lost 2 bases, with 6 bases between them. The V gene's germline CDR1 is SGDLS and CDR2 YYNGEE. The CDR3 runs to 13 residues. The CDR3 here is CASSASPYNEQFF. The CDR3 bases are TGTGCCAGCAGCGCCTCCCCCTACAATGAGCAGTTCTTC.

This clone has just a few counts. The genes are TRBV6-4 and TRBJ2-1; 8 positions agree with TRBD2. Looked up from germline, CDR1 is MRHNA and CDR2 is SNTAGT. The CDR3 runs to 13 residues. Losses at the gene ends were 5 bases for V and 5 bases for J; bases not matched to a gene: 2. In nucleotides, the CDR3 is TGTGCCAGCAGTAGCGGGAGCAACAATGAGCAGTTCTTC. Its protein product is CASSSGSNNEQFF.

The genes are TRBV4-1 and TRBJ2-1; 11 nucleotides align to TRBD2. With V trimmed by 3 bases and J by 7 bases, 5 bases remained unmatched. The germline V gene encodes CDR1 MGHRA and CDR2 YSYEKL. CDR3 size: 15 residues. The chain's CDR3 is CASSQTSGIQNEQFF. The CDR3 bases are TGCGCCAGCAGCCAGACTAGCGGGATTCAAAATGAGCAGTTCTTC.

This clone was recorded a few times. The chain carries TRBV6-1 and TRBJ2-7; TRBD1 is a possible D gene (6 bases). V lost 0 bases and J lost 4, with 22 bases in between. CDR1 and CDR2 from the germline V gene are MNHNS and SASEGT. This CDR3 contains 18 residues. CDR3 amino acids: CASSEATSFGGRRYEQYF. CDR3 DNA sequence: TGTGCCAGCAGTGAAGCGACTTCGTTTGGGGGCCGAAGGTACGAGCAGTACTTC.

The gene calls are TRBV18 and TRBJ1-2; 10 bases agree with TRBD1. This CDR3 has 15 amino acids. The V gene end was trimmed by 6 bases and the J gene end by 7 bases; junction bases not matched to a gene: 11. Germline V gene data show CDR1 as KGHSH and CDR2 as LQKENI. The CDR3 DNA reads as TGTGCCAGCTCCATTGGAACTGACAGGGGGCCTGGCTACACCTTC. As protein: CASSIGTDRGPGYTF.

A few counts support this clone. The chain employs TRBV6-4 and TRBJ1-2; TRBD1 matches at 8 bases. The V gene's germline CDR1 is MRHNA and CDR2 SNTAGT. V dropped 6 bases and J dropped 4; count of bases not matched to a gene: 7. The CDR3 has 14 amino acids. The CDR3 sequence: CASSPDRDVYGYTF. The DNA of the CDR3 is TGTGCCAGCAGCCCGGACAGGGATGTCTATGGCTACACCTTC.

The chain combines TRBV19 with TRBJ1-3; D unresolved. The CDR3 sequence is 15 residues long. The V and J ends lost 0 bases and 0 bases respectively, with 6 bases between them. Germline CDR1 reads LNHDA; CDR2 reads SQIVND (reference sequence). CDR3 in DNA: TGTGCCAGTAGTATAGATCGGAGCTCTGGAAACACCATATATTTT. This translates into CASSIDRSSGNTIYF.

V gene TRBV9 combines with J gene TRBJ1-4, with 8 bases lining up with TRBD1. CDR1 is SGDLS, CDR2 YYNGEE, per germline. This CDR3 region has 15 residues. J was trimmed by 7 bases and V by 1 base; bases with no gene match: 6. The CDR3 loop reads CASSVRDRSSEKLFF. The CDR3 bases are TGTGCCAGCAGCGTAAGGGACAGGTCAAGTGAAAAACTGTTTTTT.